The 23 T cell receptor beta chains reported below all come from one sample, sequenced in a study of T cell changes during pregnancy in multiple sclerosis. Sequenced by immunoSEQ multiplex PCR; TCRdb stores in-frame clones only, minus some. The profile covers roughly 32,000 clones, with 70% to 90% appearing a single time and 11% taken by the ten largest. This sample comprised CD8+ T cells from peripheral blood mononuclear cells, obtained in the third trimester of pregnancy. Source of these receptors: a female donor with multiple sclerosis, enrolled in a pregnancy study.

This chain links TRBV28 with TRBJ2-3, with D tentatively TRBD2 (5 bases). Per the germline V gene, CDR1 is MDHEN and CDR2 is SYDVKM. Trimming took 5 bases from V and 4 from J, leaving 13 bases between them. The CDR3 is made up of 14 amino acids. CDR3: CASSLTQLADTQYF. CDR3 coding DNA: TGTGCCAGCAGTCTAACCCAACTAGCAGATACGCAGTATTTT.

V and J are TRBV5-8 and TRBJ1-1; D unresolved. V was clipped by 7 bases and J by 1 base, with 20 bases between them. CDR1 and CDR2 (germline): SGHTS, YDEGEE. This CDR3 has 16 residues. The CDR3 here is CASLGLYERWNTEAFF. Written as DNA, the CDR3 is TGTGCCAGCCTAGGACTCTACGAGCGCTGGAACACTGAAGCTTTCTTT.

The chain employs TRBV4-2 and TRBJ2-7; D is undetermined. The CDR3 has 13 residues. Trimming pared 1 base from V and 3 bases from J, leaving 7 bases between. The germline V gene has CDR1 LGHNA and CDR2 YNFKEQ. CDR3 protein: CASSQVGGYEQYF. As DNA, the CDR3 is TGTGCCAGCAGCCAAGTAGGCGGCTACGAGCAGTACTTC.

The chain links TRBV9 to TRBJ2-6; 12 bases line up with TRBD2. The CDR3 consists of 18 residues. Trimming removed 4 bases from V and 4 bases from J; junction bases left unmatched: 9. In germline, CDR1 is SGDLS, CDR2 YYNGEE. CDR3 residues: CASSLPLAGGPGANVLTF. The CDR3 DNA reads TGTGCCAGCAGCCTCCCCCTAGCGGGAGGGCCCGGGGCCAACGTCCTGACTTTC.

V usage is TRBV2 and J usage is TRBJ2-3, with 7 positions matching TRBD1. After removal of 6 bases from V and 0 bases from J, the junction contained 6 bases not matched to a gene. This CDR3 region has 15 residues. The germline V gene encodes CDR1 SNHLY and CDR2 FYNNEI. The CDR3 is CASRGQRSSTDTQYF. In DNA form, the CDR3 reads TGTGCCAGCAGGGGACAGCGTTCGAGCACAGATACGCAGTATTTT.

The gene calls are TRBV30 and TRBJ2-3; 7 bases align to TRBD2. Germline CDR1 GTSNPN, CDR2 SVGIG (reference sequence). CDR3 size: 14 residues. V shed 3 bases, J shed 0 bases, and the junction held 3 bases outside the gene matches. The CDR3 nucleotides are TGTGCCTGGAGGCGACTAGCTAGCACAGATACGCAGTATTTT. Protein product: CAWRRLASTDTQYF.

The gene calls are TRBV5-1 and TRBJ2-7, with 10 positions matching TRBD1. This CDR3 is built from 15 residues. V was clipped by 4 bases and J by 0 bases; unmatched bases: 4. Germline assignment: CDR1 SGHRS and CDR2 YFSETQ. As DNA, the CDR3 is TGCGCCAGCAGCGCCCGGGACAGGGGCTCCTACGAGCAGTACTTC. Translating gives CASSARDRGSYEQYF.

J is TRBJ2-5 and V is TRBV9; 11 nucleotides agree with TRBD1. The CDR3 runs 16 residues. The germline V gene encodes CDR1 SGDLS and CDR2 YYNGEE. V trimming: 3 bases; J trimming: 5 bases; junction bases outside the gene matches: 9. CDR3 sequence (DNA): TGTGCCAGCAGCGAGAGGACAGGGGGCATGAAGGAGACCCAGTACTTC. Translated, it gives CASSERTGGMKETQYF.

The V call is TRBV10-1, the J call TRBJ1-1; 8 nucleotides agree with TRBD1. J was trimmed by 3 bases and V by 5 bases; bases with no gene match: 2. The CDR3 contains 13 residues. Germline V gene sequence: CDR1 WNHNN, CDR2 SYGVQD (reference sequence). The CDR3 DNA follows: TGCGCCAGCAGTCCAGGGGGCGACACTGAAGCTTTCTTT. This translates into CASSPGGDTEAFF.

This clone appeared a few times. The chain is built from TRBV7-8 and TRBJ1-1; D remains unclear. The CDR3 consists of 15 residues. Deletions cut 5 bases from V and 0 bases from J, with 13 bases between. Germline-derived CDR1 and CDR2 are SGHVS and FQNEAQ. This chain's CDR3 is CASSTRRTMNTEAFF. CDR3 in DNA: TGTGCCAGCAGCACTCGGAGGACCATGAACACTGAAGCTTTCTTT. The entire variable domain, with the rest obtained from reference TRBV7-8 and TRBJ1-1, is as follows: GAGVSQSPRYKVAKRGQDVALRCDPISGHVSLFWYQQALGQGPEFLTYFQNEAQLDKSGLPSDRFFAERPEGSVSTLKIQRTQQEDSAVYLCASSTRRTMNTEAFFGQGTRLTVV.

This clone appeared once. The chain has TRBV7-3 and TRBJ1-2, with 10 bases matching TRBD1. The CDR3 contains 15 residues. Germline V CDR1 and CDR2: SGHTA, FQGTGA. V trimming: 5 bases; J trimming: 8 bases; junction bases outside the gene matches: 11. CDR3 in DNA: TGTGCCAGCAGCCCATCCGGGACAGGGGCCCGCGGCTACACCTTC. Its protein is CASSPSGTGARGYTF. Combining the CDR3 with reference TRBV7-3 and TRBJ1-2 gives the whole variable domain GAGVSQTPSNKVTEKGKYVELRCDPISGHTALYWYRQSLGQGPEFLIYFQGTGAADDSGLPNDRFFAVRPEGSVSTLKIQRTERGDSAVYLCASSPSGTGARGYTFGSGTRLTVV.

The chain has TRBV9 and TRBJ2-7; D possibly corresponds to TRBD2 (5 bases). Germline CDR1 is SGDLS and CDR2 is YYNGEE. V lost 4 bases and J lost 0, with 11 bases in between. The CDR3 has 14 amino acids. The CDR3 bases are TGTGCCAGCAGCCTCGGAGGCCTCTCCTACGAGCAGTACTTC. Its protein product is CASSLGGLSYEQYF.

The chain links TRBV7-2 to TRBJ2-7; 7 bases match TRBD2. CDR1 and CDR2 (germline): SGHTA, FQGNSA. The ends lost 4 bases at V and 3 bases at J; junction bases unmatched: 3. This CDR3 region has 13 residues. The CDR3 DNA sequence: TGTGCCAGCAGCTCTGGACTAGTCTACGAGCAGTACTTC. It encodes CASSSGLVYEQYF.

The chain is built from TRBV7-9 and TRBJ2-7, with D possibly being TRBD1 (5 bases). The CDR3 is made up of 15 amino acids. Germline values: CDR1 SEHNR, CDR2 FQNEAQ (reference sequence). V was trimmed by 5 bases and J by 5 bases, leaving 19 bases between them. Here the CDR3 reads CASSHKQVGYNEQYF. The CDR3 bases are TGTGCCAGCAGCCACAAACAGGTGGGGTATAACGAGCAGTACTTC.

This chain connects TRBV4-1 to TRBJ2-1; 7 positions agree with TRBD1. From germline, CDR1 is MGHRA and CDR2 YSYEKL. The CDR3 is 11 amino acids. Trimming at V came to 1 base and at J to 14 bases, leaving 2 bases not matched to a gene. The CDR3 loop is CASSQGTGKFF. The CDR3 DNA is TGCGCCAGCAGCCAAGGGACAGGCAAGTTCTTC.

This clone was seen just once. This chain connects TRBV9 to TRBJ2-7; D remains unclear. Trimming cost V 6 bases and J 5 bases, with 18 bases left between them. This CDR3 has 14 amino acids. Germline lookup yields CDR1 SGDLS and CDR2 YYNGEE. CDR3: CASTPTGSSHEQYF. CDR3 in DNA: TGTGCCAGCACCCCCACGGGTAGTTCCCACGAGCAGTACTTC. Full variable domain (missing parts from reference TRBV9 and TRBJ2-7): DSGVTQTPKHLITATGQRVTLRCSPRSGDLSVYWYQQSLDQGLQFLIQYYNGEERAKGNILERFSAQQFPDLHSELNLSSLELGDSALYFCASTPTGSSHEQYFGPGTRLTVT.

This clone has only a few counts. The CDR3 DNA sequence: TGTGCCAGTAGTATCGCCCAGGGCTTCAATCAGCCCCAGCATTTT. Its protein product is CASSIAQGFNQPQHF. This sequence joins TRBV19 and TRBJ1-5; D might be TRBD1 (5 bases). The germline V gene encodes CDR1 LNHDA and CDR2 SQIVND (reference sequence). The CDR3 has 15 amino acids. V lost 3 bases and J 3 bases, leaving 12 bases between the germline ends.

In the case of this clone: The sample carries other DNA sequences with the same CDR3. This chain uses TRBV5-4 with TRBJ1-1; tentative D call: TRBD1 (5 bases). Trimming took off 4 bases at V and 2 bases at J, with 9 bases between the two ends. Germline V lookup: CDR1 SGHNT, CDR2 YYREEE (reference sequence). The CDR3 is 13 residues long. The CDR3 region has the DNA TGTGCCAGCAGCGGGAGGGGAAACACTGAAGCTTTCTTT. Its protein product is CASSGRGNTEAFF. Filled out from reference TRBV5-4 and TRBJ1-1, the complete variable domain reads ETGVTQSPTHLIKTRGQQVTLRCSSQSGHNTVSWYQQALGQGPQFIFQYYREEENGRGNFPPRFSGLQFPNYSSELNVNALELDDSALYLCASSGRGNTEAFFGQGTRLTVV.

The rearrangement links TRBV6-4 to TRBJ2-1, with 8 bases that match TRBD1. The germline gives CDR1 MRHNA, CDR2 SNTAGT. V trimming: 3 bases; J trimming: 6 bases; junction bases outside the gene matches: 4. This CDR3 region has 14 residues. The chain's CDR3 is CASSEQGGGNEQFF. CDR3 nucleotides: TGTGCCAGCAGTGAACAGGGGGGAGGCAATGAGCAGTTCTTC.

The chain carries TRBV6-1 and TRBJ1-5, with 9 bases matching TRBD1. The CDR3 covers 14 residues. Unmatched junction bases numbered 3, after V lost 8 bases and J lost 1 base. Germline-derived CDR1 and CDR2 are MNHNS and SASEGT. The chain's CDR3 is CASEQGASNQPQHF. In nucleotides, the CDR3 is TGTGCCAGCGAACAGGGGGCGAGCAATCAGCCCCAGCATTTT.

This clone was seen only once. The CDR3 DNA sequence: TGCAGCGCTCGGGCAGGGCTAAATGAGCAGTTCTTC. Translating it yields CSARAGLNEQFF. The chain links TRBV29-1 to TRBJ2-1; TRBD1 might be the D (5 bases). Germline CDR1 reads SQVTM; CDR2 reads ANQGSEA. Trimming stripped 7 bases from V and 7 bases from J, with 14 bases between. This CDR3 is 12 amino acids long.

The chain joins TRBV9 to TRBJ1-2; D call uncertain. The CDR3 sequence is 13 residues long. Trimming left V 5 bases short and J 0 bases short, with 8 bases between. CDR1 and CDR2 (germline): SGDLS, YYNGEE. The CDR3 is CASRSNSNYGYTF. DNA for the CDR3: TGTGCCAGCAGGAGCAATTCTAACTATGGCTACACCTTC.

The chain links TRBV11-2 to TRBJ1-2; D unresolved. Germline V lookup: CDR1 SGHAT, CDR2 FQNNGV. Trimming took 5 bases from V and 6 from J, leaving 19 bases between them. The CDR3 totals 15 residues. The CDR3 region has the DNA TGTGCCAGCAGCCCCCGGGGTGCATCCTGGCATGGCTACACCTTC. Translated, it gives CASSPRGASWHGYTF. Full variable domain (missing parts from reference TRBV11-2 and TRBJ1-2): EAGVAQSPRYKIIEKRQSVAFWCNPISGHATLYWYQQILGQGPKLLIQFQNNGVVDDSQLPKDRFSAERLKGVDSTLKIQPAKLEDSAVYLCASSPRGASWHGYTFGSGTRLTVV.